Detailed here is one TCR beta chain. These data originate in a study of blood T cell repertoires in COVID-19. Per the study methods: Amplified reference gene primers provided the basis for estimating nucleated cell counts. The method was immunoSEQ multiplex PCR; TCRdb's version includes in-frame clones alone and lacks a portion of them. From that table come the V and J calls and clone size; the DNA was used to work out D and trimming. The profile shows about 250,000 clones, around 88% of them singletons. CDR1 is SGHDN, CDR2 FVKESK, per germline. V shed 7 bases, J shed 3 bases, and the junction held 12 bases outside the gene matches. The CDR3 has 16 amino acids.

The clonotype was recovered from a man at least 80 years old with acute or convalescent COVID-19. Material: peripheral blood. The chain joins TRBV14 to TRBJ2-3; 8 bases are shared with TRBD1. Here the CDR3 DNA reads TGTGCCAGCACCAATACAAGGACAGGGAGGACAGATACGCAGTATTTT. Protein sequence: CASTNTRTGRTDTQYF.